The T cell receptor beta chain described here comes from a study of tumor and adjacent non-tumor tissue in lung cancer. Study-wide findings and caveats: TCR diversity was significantly greater in tumor than normal lung tissue.

This clonotype was counted only a few times. Its antigen is still unknown. The library came from three nested PCR rounds adapted from ARM-PCR protocols. One entry per CDR3 protein, called by TCRdb with MiXCR from the multiplex PCR reads. Of some 66,000 distinct CDR3 sequences listed, about 56% were seen once; the top ten hold about 32%. Germline assignment: CDR1 SNHLY and CDR2 FYNNEI. V lost 4 bases to trimming and J lost 6 bases, with 8 bases between them. This CDR3 contains 12 residues. No cell sorting was done before RNA was extracted from the tissue. The normal lung tissue was taken more than 3 cm from the tumor edge.

The sequence came from a man aged 65-85 years with non-small cell lung cancer. Sequencing input: distant non-tumor lung tissue. The chain is built from TRBV2 and TRBJ2-3; D perhaps matches TRBD1 (6 bases). CDR3 loop: CASSVGADTQYF. The CDR3 DNA reads as TGTGCCAGCAGTGTGGGGGCCGATACGCAGTATTTT.